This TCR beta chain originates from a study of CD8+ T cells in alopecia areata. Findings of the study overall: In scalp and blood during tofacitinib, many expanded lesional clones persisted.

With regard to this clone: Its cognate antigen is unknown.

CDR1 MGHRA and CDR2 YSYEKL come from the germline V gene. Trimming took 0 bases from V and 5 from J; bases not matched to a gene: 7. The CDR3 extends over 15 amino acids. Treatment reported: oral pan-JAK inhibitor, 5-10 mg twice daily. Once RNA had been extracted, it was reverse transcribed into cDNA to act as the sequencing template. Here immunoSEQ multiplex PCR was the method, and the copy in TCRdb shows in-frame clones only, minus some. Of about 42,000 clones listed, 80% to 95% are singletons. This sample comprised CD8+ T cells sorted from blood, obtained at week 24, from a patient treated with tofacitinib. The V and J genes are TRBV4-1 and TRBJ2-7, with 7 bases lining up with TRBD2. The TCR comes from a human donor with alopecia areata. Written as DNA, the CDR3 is TGCGCCAGCAGCCAAGATGTAGCGGGTTACGACGAGCAGTACTTC. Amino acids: CASSQDVAGYDEQYF.